The T cell receptor (beta chain) under discussion was sequenced for a study of cytomegalovirus exposure and HLA in healthy donors. Concerning this clone: Its target is not known.

PCR primers comprised 60 Vbeta and 13 Jbeta primers. As handled by the study authors: As a later analysis found, there were around 86 million unique TCR beta chains, of which 8.5 million to 14 million were shared. This table comes from immunoSEQ multiplex PCR, and its TCRdb copy is limited to in-frame clones, with some not included. V and J calls and clone size follow that table, whereas D and trimming were derived from the DNA. The data contain approximately 170,000 clones, around 65% of them singletons. Notes on the study in general: With further analysis later on, most CMV-associated TCR beta chains appeared HLA-restricted.

Material for sequencing was PBMCs. The TCR was taken from a woman aged 40 to 55 in good health and CMV-seropositive.

DNA for the CDR3: TGTGCCAGTAGTATTCGGCATACCGGGGGGGGTCAGCCCCAGCATTTT. Translation: CASSIRHTGGGQPQHF. The genes are TRBV19 and TRBJ1-5, with D possibly TRBD1 on 5 matching bases. V was cut by 3 bases and J by 6 bases, with 18 bases left in between. The CDR3 has 16 residues. From germline, CDR1 is LNHDA and CDR2 SQIVND (reference sequence). Variable domain in full (rest from reference TRBV19 and TRBJ1-5): DGGITQSPKYLFRKEGQNVTLSCEQNLNHDAMYWYRQDPGQGLRLIYYSQIVNDFQKGDIAEGYSVSREKKESFPLTVTSAQKNPTAFYLCASSIRHTGGGQPQHFGDGTRLSIL.